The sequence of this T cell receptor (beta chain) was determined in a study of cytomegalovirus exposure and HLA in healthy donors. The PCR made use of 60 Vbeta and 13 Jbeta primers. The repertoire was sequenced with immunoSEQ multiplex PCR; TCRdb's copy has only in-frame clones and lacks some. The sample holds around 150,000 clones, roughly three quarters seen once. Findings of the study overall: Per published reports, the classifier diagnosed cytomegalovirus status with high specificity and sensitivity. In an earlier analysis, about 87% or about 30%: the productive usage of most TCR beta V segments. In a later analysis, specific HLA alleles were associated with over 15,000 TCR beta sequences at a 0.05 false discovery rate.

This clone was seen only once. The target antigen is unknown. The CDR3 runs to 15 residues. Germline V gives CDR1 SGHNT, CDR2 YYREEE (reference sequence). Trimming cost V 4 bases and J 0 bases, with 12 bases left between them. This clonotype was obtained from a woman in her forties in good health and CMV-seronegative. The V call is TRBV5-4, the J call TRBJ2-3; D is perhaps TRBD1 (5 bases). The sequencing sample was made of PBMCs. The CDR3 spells CASSLLTASTDTQYF. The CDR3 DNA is TGTGCCAGCAGCCTCCTGACAGCTAGCACAGATACGCAGTATTTT.